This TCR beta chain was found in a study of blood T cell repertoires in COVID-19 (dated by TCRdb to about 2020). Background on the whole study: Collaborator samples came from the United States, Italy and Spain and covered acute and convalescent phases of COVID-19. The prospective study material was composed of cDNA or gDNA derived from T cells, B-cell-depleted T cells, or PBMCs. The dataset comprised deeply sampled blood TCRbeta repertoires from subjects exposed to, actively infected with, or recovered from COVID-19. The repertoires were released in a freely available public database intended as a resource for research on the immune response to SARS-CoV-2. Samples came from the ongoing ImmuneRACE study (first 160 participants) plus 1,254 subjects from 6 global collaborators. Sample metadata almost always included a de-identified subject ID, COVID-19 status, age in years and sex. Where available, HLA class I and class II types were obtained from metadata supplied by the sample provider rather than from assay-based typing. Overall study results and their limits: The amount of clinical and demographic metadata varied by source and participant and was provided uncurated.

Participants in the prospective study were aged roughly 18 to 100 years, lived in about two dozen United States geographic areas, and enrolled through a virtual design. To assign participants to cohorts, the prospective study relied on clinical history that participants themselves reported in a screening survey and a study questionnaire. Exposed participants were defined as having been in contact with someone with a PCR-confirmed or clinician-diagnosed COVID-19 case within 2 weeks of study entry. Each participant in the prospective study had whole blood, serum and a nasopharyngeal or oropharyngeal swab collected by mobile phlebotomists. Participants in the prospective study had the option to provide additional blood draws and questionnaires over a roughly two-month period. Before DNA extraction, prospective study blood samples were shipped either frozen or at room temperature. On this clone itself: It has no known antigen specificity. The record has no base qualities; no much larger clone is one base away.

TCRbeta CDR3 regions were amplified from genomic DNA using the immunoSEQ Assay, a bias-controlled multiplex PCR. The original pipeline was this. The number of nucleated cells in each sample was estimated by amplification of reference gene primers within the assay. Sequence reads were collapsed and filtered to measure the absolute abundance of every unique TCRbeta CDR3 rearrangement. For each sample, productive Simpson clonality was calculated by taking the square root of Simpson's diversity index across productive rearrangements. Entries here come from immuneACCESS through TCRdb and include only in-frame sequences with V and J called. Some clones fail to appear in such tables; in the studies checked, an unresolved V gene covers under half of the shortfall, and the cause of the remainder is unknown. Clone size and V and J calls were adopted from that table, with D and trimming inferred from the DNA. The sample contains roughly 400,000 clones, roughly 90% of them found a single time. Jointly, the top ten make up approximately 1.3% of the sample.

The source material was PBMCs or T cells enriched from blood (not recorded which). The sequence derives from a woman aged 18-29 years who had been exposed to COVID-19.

CDR3 sequence: CASSQEAQAFYNSPLHF. The nucleotides read TGCGCCAGCAGCCAAGAAGCCCAGGCCTTTTATAATTCACCCCTCCACTTT. The V gene is TRBV4-3 and the J gene is TRBJ1-6; the D gene remains uncertain. Taken from cysteine to phenylalanine, the CDR3 has 17 residues. Left in the record is the CDR3 DNA by itself, 51 bases read in frame from the first base. CDR1 is given as LGHNA and CDR2 as YSLEER, both from the germline V gene. Between the V and J ends, shortened by 0 bases and 4 bases respectively, the junction contains 13 bases.